This T cell receptor (beta chain) was sequenced during a study of blood T cells in healthy people across ages. V lost 6 bases to trimming and J lost 1 base, with 12 bases between them. The CDR3 has 14 amino acids. The germline V gene has CDR1 SNHLY and CDR2 FYNNEI. The second PCR ran roughly 6 to 11 cycles with a sample-barcoded 5' primer and J-beta primers. TCRdb re-called the 5' RACE reads through MiXCR, storing one row per CDR3 protein. The sample lists hundreds of thousands of distinct CDR3 sequences, less than 45% seen once, with about 32% in the top ten. Each donor supplied approximately 10 milliliters of peripheral blood.

This sequence was found in an older man in good health. Sample: blood. The chain recombines TRBV2 with TRBJ2-5; a weak D match, TRBD1 (6 bases). As DNA, the CDR3 is TGTGCCAGCAGCAGTCAGGGGACCCAAGAGACCCAGTACTTC. It encodes CASSSQGTQETQYF. The variable domain in full, completed from reference TRBV2 and TRBJ2-5, reads EPEVTQTPSHQVTQMGQEVILRCVPISNHLYFYWYRQILGQKVEFLVSFYNNEISEKSEIFDDQFSVERPDGSNFTLKIRSTKLEDSAMYFCASSSQGTQETQYFGPGTRLLVL.